Given below is one TCR beta chain in context. Its antigen remains unknown. Collection occurred without any documented infections or immune events in donors. This sample is part of a study of identifying expanded T cells in peripheral blood. Study-level findings and limits: Over approximately two and four weeks, about 16.4 and 19 clones changed, versus around 1.3 between replicates. Across healthy donors, higher total template counts meant significantly greater roughly 2-week count variance.

Generated by immunoSEQ multiplex PCR, the TCRdb table keeps only in-frame clones and is missing some. The sample lists around 70,000 clones, roughly 90% occurring once. V was pared by 2 bases and J by 3 bases, with 7 bases between. The CDR3 consists of 13 residues. CDR1 SEHNR and CDR2 FQNEAQ come from the germline V gene (reference sequence). The sequenced material came from blood. The TCR comes from a person aged 18-69 years in good health. The chain couples TRBV7-9 to TRBJ2-5; no clear D. CDR3 DNA sequence: TGTGCCAGCAGCTTATCGGCGGAAGAGACCCAGTACTTC. This gives the protein CASSLSAEETQYF.